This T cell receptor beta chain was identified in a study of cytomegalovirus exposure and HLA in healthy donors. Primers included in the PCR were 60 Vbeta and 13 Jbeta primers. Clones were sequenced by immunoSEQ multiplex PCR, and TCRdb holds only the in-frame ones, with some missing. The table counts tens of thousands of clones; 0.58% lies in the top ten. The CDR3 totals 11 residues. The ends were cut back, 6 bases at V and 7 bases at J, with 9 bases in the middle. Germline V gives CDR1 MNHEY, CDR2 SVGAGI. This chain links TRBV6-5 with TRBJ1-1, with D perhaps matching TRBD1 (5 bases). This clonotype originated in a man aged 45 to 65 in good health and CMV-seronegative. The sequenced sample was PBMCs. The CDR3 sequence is CASSRENEAFF. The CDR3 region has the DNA TGTGCCAGCAGCAGGGAAAATGAAGCTTTCTTT.